This record concerns one T cell receptor (beta chain) sequence. Its antigen is undetermined. It was with 60 Vbeta and 13 Jbeta primers that the PCR ran. Generated by immunoSEQ multiplex PCR, the TCRdb table keeps only in-frame clones and is missing some. The table shows about 100,000 clones, with 75% occurring only once. The sample is drawn from a study of cytomegalovirus exposure and HLA in healthy donors. This CDR3 is 17 amino acids long. V shed 0 bases and J 1 base; nucleotides not matched to a gene: 10. Germline V gene lookup returns CDR1 SGHRS and CDR2 YFSETQ. General study points: In vitro, three CMV-associated chains proved specific for CMV antigens.

This chain links TRBV5-1 with TRBJ2-7; 7 positions agree with TRBD1. Source material: PBMCs. The clonotype was recovered from a woman younger than 35 in good health and CMV-seropositive. The CDR3 reads CASSLGEAGTASYEQYF. The CDR3 DNA sequence: TGCGCCAGCAGCTTGGGGGAAGCCGGGACAGCATCCTACGAGCAGTACTTC.